This T cell receptor beta chain was recorded in a study of T cells after yellow fever vaccination. Study findings and constraints: Secondary responses were weaker yet peaked faster, day 5 versus 15. Detected again after the booster were most primary-vaccination clones, at nearly 97% CD4 and 80% to 90% CD8.

TCRdb ran MiXCR on the 5' RACE reads and lists one entry per CDR3 protein. The table lists 250,000 to 400,000 distinct CDR3 sequences, roughly 4.3% of them singletons. The sample holds a few counts of this clonotype. Its antigen is not known. At one boundary the junction diverges from the germline segment, which might be a read error. This TCR was sampled from a man aged 18 to 35 who received the YFV17D yellow fever vaccine. Sample: PBMCs, taken 15 days after the yellow fever booster vaccination.

The chain's CDR3 is CASSLYGRGGENPEAFF. CDR3 in DNA: TGTGCCAGCAGCTTATATGGCAGGGGGGGAGAGAACCCTGAAGCTTTCTTT. V usage is TRBV7-3 and J usage is TRBJ1-1, with 7 bases aligning to TRBD1. CDR1 is SGHTA and CDR2 is FQGTGA in the germline V gene. This CDR3 is 17 amino acids long.